Listed here are 26 T cell receptor beta chains from one sample, sequenced in a study of blood T cells in healthy people across ages. Together with a sample-barcoded 5' primer, a J-beta primer mix was included in a second PCR lasting roughly 6 to 12 cycles. Via MiXCR, TCRdb re-called the 5' RACE reads, giving one row per CDR3 protein. The data contain under 2,000,000 distinct CDR3 sequences, approximately 50% of them seen just once; the ten biggest clones take up about 2.1%. Material: blood. The receptors shown here come from a woman aged 35 to 49 in good health.

The chain couples TRBV28 to TRBJ2-1; D might be TRBD1 (6 bases). The V and J ends lost 3 bases and 13 bases respectively, with 19 bases between them. The CDR3 contains 14 residues. Looked up from germline, CDR1 is MDHEN and CDR2 is SYDVKM. CDR3 region: CASSFDRNQETQFF. CDR3 nucleotide sequence: TGTGCCAGCAGTTTCGACAGGAACCAAGAGACCCAGTTCTTC. Combining the CDR3 with reference TRBV28 and TRBJ2-1 gives the whole variable domain DVKVTQSSRYLVKRTGEKVFLECVQDMDHENMFWYRQDPGLGLRLIYFSYDVKMKEKGDIPEGYSVSREKKERFSLILESASTNQTSMYLCASSFDRNQETQFFGPGTRLTVL.

This clonotype was observed a few times. V and J are TRBV4-3 and TRBJ2-1, with 10 bases matching TRBD2. Germline-derived CDR1 and CDR2 are LGHNA and YSLEER. The CDR3 is 17 residues long. After removal of 0 bases from V and 4 bases from J, the junction contained 6 bases not matched to a gene. CDR3 bases: TGCGCCAGCAGCCAAGATGAGCGGGGGGGCCGGTACAATGAGCAGTTCTTC. Amino acid sequence: CASSQDERGGRYNEQFF.

This chain joins TRBV27 and TRBJ2-7, with D possibly being TRBD1 or TRBD2 (6 bases each). The CDR3 runs 14 residues. V was pared by 5 bases and J by 6 bases, with 17 bases between. The germline V gene has CDR1 MNHEY and CDR2 SMNVEV (reference sequence). This chain's CDR3 is CASSPGDRRGEQYF. DNA for the CDR3: TGTGCCAGCAGTCCGGGAGACAGGAGGGGCGAGCAGTACTTC.

This clonotype appeared a few times. The genes are TRBV20-1 and TRBJ2-4, with D uncertain. The CDR3 length is 13 residues. Deletions cut 3 bases from V and 2 bases from J, with 8 bases between. The germline CDR1 and CDR2 sequences are DFQATT and SNEGSKA (reference sequence). The CDR3 coding sequence is TGCAGTGCTAGCCCAGGAACCAAAAACATTCAGTACTTC. Its protein is CSASPGTKNIQYF.

The genes are TRBV11-2 and TRBJ2-5; D is perhaps TRBD1 (5 bases). With 6 bases removed from V and 1 base from J, the gap between germline ends came to 15 bases. There are 15 residues in the CDR3. Germline loops: CDR1 SGHAT, CDR2 FQNNGV. In DNA form, the CDR3 reads TGTGCCAGCAGTCTTACCCTAGGGGCCCAAGAGACCCAGTACTTC. It is translated as CASSLTLGAQETQYF.

The table lists this clonotype with a few counts. V gene TRBV7-9 combines with J gene TRBJ2-7; maybe TRBD2 (6 bases). The ends were cut back, 5 bases at V and 2 bases at J, with 19 bases in the middle. The CDR3 is made up of 16 amino acids. From germline, CDR1 is SEHNR and CDR2 FQNEAQ (reference sequence). This chain's CDR3 is CASSPRQEGFTYEQYF. The CDR3 DNA reads TGTGCCAGCAGCCCCCGGCAGGAGGGGTTTACCTACGAGCAGTACTTC.

This chain links TRBV20-1 with TRBJ1-6, with TRBD1 identical over 10 bases. The CDR3 is 16 residues long. Germline lookup yields CDR1 DFQATT and CDR2 SNEGSKA (reference sequence). J gave up 7 bases and V 3 bases, and 9 bases lay outside the gene matches. In DNA, the CDR3 is TGCAGTGCTAGTCCCGGGACAGGGGAATGGAATTCACCCCTCCACTTT. Translated, it gives CSASPGTGEWNSPLHF.

This chain connects TRBV6-5 to TRBJ2-7; 10 bases fit TRBD1. This CDR3 spans 15 amino acids. CDR1 MNHEY and CDR2 SVGAGI come from the germline V gene. Losses at the gene ends were 5 bases for V and 5 bases for J; bases not matched to a gene: 9. CDR3 loop: CASSPRGTGVHEQYF. CDR3 DNA: TGTGCCAGCAGTCCCCGAGGGACAGGGGTACACGAGCAGTACTTC.

This chain links TRBV15 with TRBJ1-6; D call uncertain. The CDR3 loop spans 12 amino acids. V was shortened by 4 bases and J by 10 bases, with 8 bases between the two germline ends. From germline, CDR1 is LNHNV and CDR2 YYDKDF (reference sequence). The CDR3 sequence: CATSKGGSPLHF. As DNA, the CDR3 is TGTGCCACCAGCAAAGGCGGGTCACCCCTCCACTTT. Together with reference TRBV15 and TRBJ1-6, the CDR3 gives the full variable domain: DAMVIQNPRYQVTQFGKPVTLSCSQTLNHNVMYWYQQKSSQAPKLLFHYYDKDFNNEADTPDNFQSRRPNTSFCFLDIRSPGLGDTAMYLCATSKGGSPLHFGNGTRLTVT.

The genes are TRBV29-1 and TRBJ2-6; TRBD1 might be the D (5 bases). V was pared by 3 bases and J by 2 bases, with 5 bases between. The CDR3 sequence is 13 residues long. Germline-derived CDR1 and CDR2 are SQVTM and ANQGSEA. The CDR3 DNA follows: TGCAGCGTTGAGGGGCCTGGGGCCAACGTCCTGACTTTC. It encodes CSVEGPGANVLTF.

V is TRBV5-1 and J is TRBJ1-1; D is undetermined. CDR3 length: 15 residues. Germline CDR1 SGHRS, CDR2 YFSETQ. The germline V and J ends were trimmed by 1 base and 0 bases, with 10 bases remaining between them. CDR3: CASSLNVGMNTEAFF. In nucleotides, the CDR3 is TGCGCCAGCAGCTTGAATGTCGGGATGAACACTGAAGCTTTCTTT.

The J gene is TRBJ2-1, the V gene TRBV20-1, with 11 bases identical to TRBD1. Germline V gene sequence: CDR1 DFQATT, CDR2 SNEGSKA (reference sequence). The junction had 9 bases not matched to a gene; V was cut back by 5 bases and J by 6 bases. CDR3 length: 15 residues. As DNA, the CDR3 is TGCAGTGCTGAGGCGGACAGGGGGCAAACCAATGAGCAGTTCTTC. The encoded protein is CSAEADRGQTNEQFF.

This sequence joins TRBV10-3 and TRBJ2-7; unclear D gene. V lost 2 bases to trimming and J lost 3 bases, with 8 bases between them. The CDR3 extends over 13 amino acids. Germline lookup yields CDR1 ENHRY and CDR2 SYGVKD. The chain's CDR3 is CAISEGKIYEQYF. Written as DNA, the CDR3 is TGTGCCATCAGTGAGGGGAAAATCTACGAGCAGTACTTC.

This clonotype was detected only a few times. The rearrangement links TRBV6-8 to TRBJ1-2; 7 nucleotides align to TRBD1. Trimming cost V 5 bases and J 4 bases; bases outside gene matches: 16. This CDR3 is built from 17 residues. Germline V gene sequence: CDR1 MNHGY, CDR2 SAAAGT. CDR3 coding DNA: TGTGCCAGCAGTAAACCGGGACAGAGCCTTAGGTTCTATGGCTACACCTTC. Protein sequence: CASSKPGQSLRFYGYTF.

The chain employs TRBV5-1 and TRBJ1-1; D perhaps matches TRBD1 (5 bases). The CDR3 consists of 13 residues. Germline V lookup: CDR1 SGHRS, CDR2 YFSETQ. V lost 4 bases and J lost 1, with 8 bases in between. In DNA, the CDR3 is TGCGCCAGCAGCGGGACCCCGAACACTGAAGCTTTCTTT. Its protein is CASSGTPNTEAFF.

V gene TRBV28 combines with J gene TRBJ1-2, with D tentatively TRBD1 (5 bases). Trimming pared 5 bases from V and 4 bases from J, leaving 11 bases between. The CDR3 runs 13 residues. In germline, CDR1 is MDHEN, CDR2 SYDVKM. In DNA, the CDR3 is TGTGCCAGCAGTGTGGTGAGGGGCTATGGCTACACCTTC. Its translation: CASSVVRGYGYTF.

This clonotype was counted a few times. At one end, the junction sequence differs from germline, possibly due to a read error. V gene TRBV6-2 or TRBV6-3 combines with J gene TRBJ2-7; 8 positions agree with TRBD1. The CDR3 is made up of 15 amino acids. Germline V gene data show CDR1 as MNHEY and CDR2 as SVGEGT. CDR3 in amino acids: CASSYGTGSPYEQYF. CDR3 nucleotides: TGTGCCAGTAGTTACGGGACAGGTTCCCCCTACGAGCAGTACTTC.

The V and J genes are TRBV7-4 and TRBJ2-3; 9 positions match TRBD1. The CDR3 is 14 amino acids. Germline V gene data show CDR1 as SGHVT and CDR2 as SQSDAQ. Germline trimming cut 5 bases from V and 5 bases from J; bases unmatched to any gene: 5. The CDR3 nucleotides read TGTGCCAGCAGCGGGACAGGGAGGGAAGATACGCAGTATTTT. Its translation is CASSGTGREDTQYF. Full variable domain (remainder filled in from reference TRBV7-4 and TRBJ2-3): GAGVSQSPRYKVAKRGRDVALRCDSISGHVTLYWYRQTLGQGSEVLTYSQSDAQRDKSGRPSGRFSAERPERSVSTLKIQRTEQGDSAVYLCASSGTGREDTQYFGPGTRLTVL.

This clonotype was counted only a few times. J is TRBJ2-7 and V is TRBV2; 7 positions agree with TRBD1. This CDR3 has 14 residues. J was trimmed by 2 bases and V by 2 bases; bases with no gene match: 3. CDR1 SNHLY and CDR2 FYNNEI come from the germline V gene. CDR3 region: CASSEQGETYEQYF. The CDR3 bases are TGTGCCAGCAGTGAACAGGGGGAAACCTACGAGCAGTACTTC. Looking up the rest from reference TRBV2 and TRBJ2-7 gives the full variable domain: EPEVTQTPSHQVTQMGQEVILRCVPISNHLYFYWYRQILGQKVEFLVSFYNNEISEKSEIFDDQFSVERPDGSNFTLKIRSTKLEDSAMYFCASSEQGETYEQYFGPGTRLTVT.

Only a few counts were recorded for this clonotype. This chain links TRBV7-9 with TRBJ2-7; 7 nucleotides match TRBD1. The CDR3 loop spans 15 amino acids. The germline V gene encodes CDR1 SEHNR and CDR2 FQNEAQ (reference sequence). The ends lost 5 bases at V and 3 bases at J; junction bases unmatched: 10. The CDR3 reads CASSGWDRGLYEQYF. In DNA form, the CDR3 reads TGTGCCAGCAGCGGATGGGACAGAGGACTCTACGAGCAGTACTTC.

The chain recombines TRBV29-1 with TRBJ2-5, with TRBD1 identical over 11 bases. CDR1 is SQVTM and CDR2 is ANQGSEA in the germline V gene. The CDR3 runs 16 residues. Unmatched junction bases numbered 10, after V lost 3 bases and J lost 4 bases. The CDR3 loop reads CSVDESGQGAPETQYF. CDR3 sequence (DNA): TGCAGCGTTGACGAGTCCGGACAGGGGGCTCCAGAGACCCAGTACTTC.

Regarding this clonotype: The junction departs from germline at one end; a sequencing error may be responsible. V and J are TRBV7-7 and TRBJ2-5, with D unresolved. Germline CDR1 SSHAT, CDR2 FNYEAQ (reference sequence). The length of the CDR3 is 14 residues. CDR3 bases: TGTGCTAGCAGCCCCGCCAAGGTGCATGAGACCCAGTACTTC. Protein: CASSPAKVHETQYF.

The V call is TRBV5-1, the J call TRBJ2-5; D may correspond to TRBD1 or TRBD2 (6 bases each). Germline V gene sequence: CDR1 SGHRS, CDR2 YFSETQ. The CDR3 sequence is 14 residues long. The V gene lost 6 bases and the J gene lost 0 bases, with 12 bases spanning the gap. The DNA of the CDR3 is TGCGCCAGCATTGAGGGGGGCTACCAAGAGACCCAGTACTTC. Its translation: CASIEGGYQETQYF.

This clonotype is a singleton in its sample. The genes are TRBV13 and TRBJ2-1; TRBD2 matches 12 bases. Trimming removed 3 bases from V and 6 bases from J; junction bases left unmatched: 9. CDR1 is PRHDT and CDR2 is FYEKMQ in the germline V gene (reference sequence). The CDR3 runs 17 residues. The CDR3 loop reads CASSLSTLGLAGNEQFF. In DNA, the CDR3 is TGTGCCAGCAGCTTGTCCACCCTGGGACTAGCGGGCAATGAGCAGTTCTTC.

The chain recombines TRBV20-1 with TRBJ2-1, with 14 bases identical to TRBD2. This CDR3 has 15 amino acids. J gave up 4 bases and V 5 bases, and 4 bases lay outside the gene matches. The germline gives CDR1 DFQATT, CDR2 SNEGSKA (reference sequence). The CDR3 protein is CSAPRTSGGYNEQFF. As DNA, the CDR3 is TGCAGTGCTCCTCGGACTAGCGGGGGGTACAATGAGCAGTTCTTC.

This chain joins TRBV5-6 and TRBJ2-3; 12 bases line up with TRBD2. The CDR3 loop spans 14 amino acids. Germline V gene lookup returns CDR1 SGHDT and CDR2 YYEEEE. J was trimmed by 3 bases and V by 7 bases; bases with no gene match: 3. CDR3: CASATSGSTDTQYF. The DNA of the CDR3 is TGTGCCAGCGCGACTAGCGGGAGTACAGATACGCAGTATTTT.